Shown below are 9 T cell receptor beta chains from a single sample sequenced in a study of T-cell memory formation after mild COVID-19. TCRdb redid the calling of the 5' RACE reads with MiXCR, one entry per CDR3 protein. The table includes about 560,000 distinct CDR3 sequences, about 20% detected once. The sequencing input was PBMCs or a T cell subset sorted from them (not recorded which). The receptors here all came from an adult woman who had mild COVID-19 (a few samples of this study predate the infection). Cell type and time point are not known.

The rearrangement joins TRBV10-3 to TRBJ1-2, with D uncertain. Germline CDR1 and CDR2: ENHRY and SYGVKD. V lost 3 bases, J lost 8 bases, and 16 bases lay in between. The CDR3 loop spans 14 amino acids. The CDR3 DNA reads TGTGCCATCAGTGATGAGGTGAAAGTCTCCGGCTACACCTTC. Translating gives CAISDEVKVSGYTF.

In its sample, this clonotype was seen a few times. The rearrangement links TRBV9 to TRBJ1-1, with D possibly matching TRBD1 (5 bases). Trimming stripped 0 bases from V and 1 base from J, with 10 bases between. The length of the CDR3 is 15 residues. The germline gives CDR1 SGDLS, CDR2 YYNGEE. CDR3 DNA: TGTGCCAGCAGCGTAGGTGGGGGAGCGAACACTGAAGCTTTCTTT. Translation gives CASSVGGGANTEAFF.

In this sample, this clonotype turned up many times. This chain links TRBV20-1 with TRBJ2-5; 7 nucleotides line up with TRBD2. Trimming cost V 1 base and J 6 bases; bases outside gene matches: 14. Per germline, CDR1 DFQATT and CDR2 SNEGSKA (reference sequence). The CDR3 is made up of 16 amino acids. CDR3 in amino acids: CSARVFEREGGKTQYF. The CDR3 region has the DNA TGCAGTGCTAGAGTTTTCGAGAGGGAGGGTGGGAAGACCCAGTACTTC.

This clonotype was picked up a small number of times. V usage is TRBV7-2 and J usage is TRBJ1-5; D is uncertain. From germline, CDR1 is SGHTA and CDR2 FQGNSA. The CDR3 length is 13 residues. V lost 5 bases to trimming and J lost 5 bases, with 10 bases between them. The chain's CDR3 is CASSLHADQPQHF. CDR3 DNA sequence: TGTGCCAGCAGCCTCCATGCGGATCAGCCCCAGCATTTT.

The chain uses TRBV9 and TRBJ1-4, with D possibly being TRBD1 (5 bases). The germline V and J ends were trimmed by 4 bases and 0 bases, with 19 bases remaining between them. The germline V gene encodes CDR1 SGDLS and CDR2 YYNGEE. This CDR3 contains 18 residues. The CDR3 nucleotides are TGTGCCAGCAGCTCACGGGACTCTCTGATCACAACTAATGAAAAACTGTTTTTT. Its translation: CASSSRDSLITTNEKLFF.

J is TRBJ2-7 and V is TRBV6-5; D is possibly TRBD1 or TRBD2 (7 bases each). Germline CDR1 is MNHEY and CDR2 is SVGAGI. Trimming pared 8 bases from V and 3 bases from J, leaving 20 bases between. The CDR3 totals 15 residues. This chain's CDR3 is CASSQGGSHHYEQYF. In DNA, the CDR3 is TGTGCCAGCTCCCAGGGGGGGAGTCACCACTACGAGCAGTACTTC.

The chain has TRBV5-1 and TRBJ2-7; D gene uncertain. The V and J ends lost 5 bases and 4 bases respectively, with 10 bases between them. The germline gives CDR1 SGHRS, CDR2 YFSETQ. CDR3 length: 12 amino acids. The DNA of the CDR3 is TGCGCCAGCAGTGGTTTCGGTTACGAGCAGTACTTC. Protein: CASSGFGYEQYF.

This clonotype occurred a few times. V gene TRBV3-1 combines with J gene TRBJ1-5; no clear D. V was shortened by 0 bases and J by 6 bases, with 3 bases between the two germline ends. CDR1 is LGHDT and CDR2 is YNNKEL in the germline V gene (reference sequence). The CDR3 sequence is 12 residues long. The CDR3 DNA follows: TGTGCCAGCAGCCAAGAAGGTCAGCCCCAGCATTTT. This sequence encodes CASSQEGQPQHF.

The rearrangement joins TRBV5-1 to TRBJ2-6, with D tentatively TRBD1 (7 bases). CDR3 length: 18 residues. Germline V gene lookup returns CDR1 SGHRS and CDR2 YFSETQ. The V end lost 0 bases, the J end lost 2 bases, and 15 bases lay between the germline ends. The CDR3 region is CASSLGGGGVAGANVLTF. In nucleotides, the CDR3 is TGCGCCAGCAGCTTGGGTGGAGGGGGCGTCGCTGGGGCCAACGTCCTGACTTTC.